This T cell receptor (beta chain) stems from a study of regulatory T cells in long-lasting Graves disease. With iRepertoire HTBI primers and Arm-PCR of CDR3 regions, TCR beta libraries were built. TCRdb analysed the multiplex PCR reads with MiXCR anew, one entry per CDR3 protein. Altogether about 470,000 distinct CDR3 sequences are present, more than 20% being singletons, with the ten largest covering 6.5% to 8%. Noted time point: persistent/refractory GD, antithyroid drugs over 5 years with positive TRAb. From RNA extracted from PBMCs, the TCR library was made. Material: peripheral blood mononuclear cells (PBMCs), obtained when the disease was refractory, from a patient treated with antithyroid drugs. The sequence came from a female donor with Graves disease.

DNA for the CDR3: TGTGCCAGCAGGGTTAGTAACTATGGCTACACCTTC. It yields the protein CASRVSNYGYTF. V is TRBV28 and J is TRBJ1-2, with D unresolved. The germline CDR1 and CDR2 sequences are MDHEN and SYDVKM. This CDR3 has 12 amino acids. Trimming removed 6 bases at V and 1 base at J, with 6 bases between.